This TCR beta chain was recovered during a study of T cell responses to AZD1222 COVID-19 vaccine. Overall study findings and caveats: Reportedly, nearly half the spike-specific TCRs target unmutated variant regions. Repertoire collection took place solely once the T cell response had peaked. Donors were largely white British and mainly female; clonal diversity was possibly underestimated. Just five to seven AZD1222 recipients tested seropositive at baseline.

The assay was immunoSEQ multiplex PCR, and TCRdb's table has in-frame clones only and misses some. The sample comprises tens of thousands of clones, 80% to 95% of which are singletons, and roughly 4.8% rests with the top ten. The CDR3 runs to 15 residues. Germline CDR1 is SGHAT and CDR2 is FQNNGV. Between the trimmed V and J ends, which lost 1 base and 1 base, there was a span of 8 bases. Turning to this clone: Its antigen is currently unknown.

This clonotype was sampled from an adult in good health. This specimen consisted of peripheral blood, obtained on day 0 of MenACWY control vaccination. The chain uses TRBV11-2 and TRBJ1-3, with D possibly being TRBD1 (6 bases). The CDR3 spells CASSLGGASGNTIYF. The CDR3, as DNA: TGTGCCAGCAGCTTAGGGGGGGCTTCTGGAAACACCATATATTTT. Full variable domain (remainder filled in from reference TRBV11-2 and TRBJ1-3): EAGVAQSPRYKIIEKRQSVAFWCNPISGHATLYWYQQILGQGPKLLIQFQNNGVVDDSQLPKDRFSAERLKGVDSTLKIQPAKLEDSAVYLCASSLGGASGNTIYFGEGSWLTVV.